One T cell receptor beta chain is described in this entry. What it binds is unknown. This sample was taken from a study of shared clonotypes between healthy human individuals. Whole-study findings and limits: The study found approximately 5% of naive CD4 clonotypes shared across several donors. Researchers sampled only blood; tissue repertoires likely differ.

Authors' analysis steps: Quality scores were absent from the junction-only immunoSEQ sequences, so filtering differed. Clones were sequenced by immunoSEQ multiplex PCR, and TCRdb holds only the in-frame ones, with some missing. V, J and clone size reflect that table, while D and trimming were determined from the DNA. This table holds 150,000 to 200,000 clones, approximately 61% found once. The germline V and J ends were trimmed by 6 bases and 5 bases, with 14 bases remaining between them. CDR3 length: 14 amino acids. CDR1 MDHEN and CDR2 SYDVKM come from the germline V gene. This clonotype was obtained from a man aged 25 to 40 in good health. The sample comprised memory CD4+ T cells sorted from blood. Specified subset: CD45RA-negative fraction. This chain joins TRBV28 and TRBJ2-1; D call uncertain. CDR3 sequence (DNA): TGTGCCAGCAGGCACTTGGTTTTAGACAATGAGCAGTTCTTC. This codes for CASRHLVLDNEQFF.